A single sample gave rise to the 8 T cell receptor beta chains below, sequenced in a study of vaccination and CD4 T cells after COVID-19. As for treatment: approximately 10-day PBMC culture with coronavirus spike peptide pools or control peptides (ViraFEST assay). These receptors have no known antigen. With the Oncomine TCR Beta short-read assay, DNA from cultured CD4+ T cells was sequenced. TCRdb recomputed calls from the PCR reads with MiXCR, one row per CDR3 protein. The data contain 9,500 to 15,000 distinct CDR3 sequences, roughly a fifth of them singletons. Sequenced material: CD4+ T cells from blood, cultured in vitro, taken before SARS-CoV-2 vaccination. Source of these receptors: a human donor who received a COVID-19 vaccine.

In this sample, this clonotype turned up a few times. This rearrangement joins TRBV6-1 to TRBJ2-5, with TRBD2 matching over 13 bases. CDR3 size: 15 residues. With V trimmed by 4 bases and J by 4 bases, 3 bases remained unmatched. Germline V gene lookup returns CDR1 MNHNS and CDR2 SASEGT. This chain's CDR3 is CASSVGLAGTETQYF. The CDR3 nucleotides read TGTGCCAGCAGTGTGGGACTAGCGGGGACAGAGACCCAGTACTTC.

This clonotype turned up a few times. The chain is built from TRBV6-5 and TRBJ2-5, with 9 bases lining up with TRBD2. The CDR3 runs to 20 residues. In germline, CDR1 is MNHEY, CDR2 SVGAGI. Trimming took 0 bases from V and 2 from J; bases not matched to a gene: 16. In nucleotides, the CDR3 is TGTGCCAGCAGTTACTCGAATTATGCGGCGGGGCTAGCGGGGCAAGAGACCCAGTACTTC. This encodes CASSYSNYAAGLAGQETQYF.

This clonotype appeared a few times. This chain links TRBV7-2 with TRBJ2-3, with no clear D. The germline gives CDR1 SGHTA, CDR2 FQGNSA. The length of the CDR3 is 14 residues. Trimming pared 2 bases from V and 2 bases from J, leaving 8 bases between. CDR3 sequence: CASSLPVTTDTQYF. DNA for the CDR3: TGTGCCAGCAGCTTACCAGTAACCACAGATACGCAGTATTTT.

The chain employs TRBV24-1 and TRBJ2-1; 8 nucleotides line up with TRBD2. Germline CDR1 and CDR2: KGHDR and SFDVKD. V lost 4 bases and J lost 6; bases outside the gene matches: 7. The CDR3 is 15 amino acids. The CDR3 sequence is CATSEAGVSTNEQFF. The CDR3 DNA follows: TGTGCCACCAGTGAAGCGGGGGTCTCCACCAATGAGCAGTTCTTC.

The V call is TRBV18, the J call TRBJ2-5; 7 bases fit TRBD1. V was pared by 3 bases and J by 4 bases, with 8 bases of the junction left unmatched. Germline V gives CDR1 KGHSH, CDR2 LQKENI. CDR3 length: 15 residues. CDR3 sequence (DNA): TGTGCCAGCTCACCCCGCGGACAGGCCAGAGAGACCCAGTACTTC. Translated, it gives CASSPRGQARETQYF.

In this sample, this clonotype turned up a few times. V usage is TRBV24-1 and J usage is TRBJ2-3; D is ambiguous. The CDR3 totals 16 residues. The V end was cut by 3 bases, the J end by 6 bases, with 18 bases between. In germline, CDR1 is KGHDR, CDR2 SFDVKD. This CDR3 is CATSDPRTGWTDTQYF. CDR3 DNA sequence: TGTGCCACCAGTGATCCCAGGACGGGTTGGACGGATACGCAGTATTTT.

This chain connects TRBV6-1 to TRBJ1-5, with 9 bases that match TRBD1. V lost 6 bases to trimming and J lost 7 bases; unmatched junction nucleotides: 7. Germline CDR1 MNHNS, CDR2 SASEGT. The CDR3 is 14 residues long. CDR3 loop: CASSADRGEQPQHF. As DNA, the CDR3 is TGTGCCAGCAGCGCGGACAGGGGAGAACAGCCCCAGCATTTT.

The chain combines TRBV5-4 with TRBJ2-2; 9 bases map to TRBD2. CDR3 length: 16 amino acids. Trimming cost V 2 bases and J 2 bases; bases outside gene matches: 4. In germline, CDR1 is SGHNT, CDR2 YYREEE (reference sequence). In DNA form, the CDR3 reads TGTGCCAGCAGCTTCCGGCGGGGGGGAAACACCGGGGAGCTGTTTTTT. It codes for CASSFRRGGNTGELFF.